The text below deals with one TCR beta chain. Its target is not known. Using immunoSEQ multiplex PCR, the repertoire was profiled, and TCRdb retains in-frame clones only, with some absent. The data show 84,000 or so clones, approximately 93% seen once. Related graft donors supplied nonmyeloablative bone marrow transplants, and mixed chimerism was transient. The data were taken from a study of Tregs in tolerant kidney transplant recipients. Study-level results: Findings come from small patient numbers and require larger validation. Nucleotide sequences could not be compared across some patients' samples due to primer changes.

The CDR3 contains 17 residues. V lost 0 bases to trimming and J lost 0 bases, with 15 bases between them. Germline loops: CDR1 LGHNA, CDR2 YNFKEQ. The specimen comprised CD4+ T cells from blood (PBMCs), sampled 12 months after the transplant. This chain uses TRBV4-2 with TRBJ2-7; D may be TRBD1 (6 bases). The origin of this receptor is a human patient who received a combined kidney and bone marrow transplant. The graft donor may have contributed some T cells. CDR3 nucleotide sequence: TGTGCCAGCAGCCAAGATTCCCGGACAGATTTCTCCTACGAGCAGTACTTC. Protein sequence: CASSQDSRTDFSYEQYF.